A few counts support the clone carrying this T cell receptor beta chain. The data stem from a study of control samples from healthy donors and cancer patients. Repertoires were generated with immunoSEQ multiplex PCR, while TCRdb's copy carries only in-frame clones and drops some. The data hold about 57,000 clones, with around 93% observed a single time. V was pared by 5 bases and J by 7 bases, with 13 bases between. This CDR3 spans 13 amino acids. Germline lookup yields CDR1 MGHDK and CDR2 SYGVNS. The J gene is TRBJ2-3, the V gene TRBV25-1; D remains unclear. The sample comprised PBMCs. The TCR originated in a man aged 30 to 45 with colorectal cancer. CDR3 in DNA: TGTGCCAGCAGTCGGGCGGTGGCATATACGCAGTATTTT. It translates to CASSRAVAYTQYF. Variable domain in full (rest from reference TRBV25-1 and TRBJ2-3): EADIYQTPRYLVIGTGKKITLECSQTMGHDKMYWYQQDPGMELHLIHYSYGVNSTEKGDLSSESTVSRIRTEHFPLTLESARPSHTSQYLCASSRAVAYTQYFGPGTRLTVL.